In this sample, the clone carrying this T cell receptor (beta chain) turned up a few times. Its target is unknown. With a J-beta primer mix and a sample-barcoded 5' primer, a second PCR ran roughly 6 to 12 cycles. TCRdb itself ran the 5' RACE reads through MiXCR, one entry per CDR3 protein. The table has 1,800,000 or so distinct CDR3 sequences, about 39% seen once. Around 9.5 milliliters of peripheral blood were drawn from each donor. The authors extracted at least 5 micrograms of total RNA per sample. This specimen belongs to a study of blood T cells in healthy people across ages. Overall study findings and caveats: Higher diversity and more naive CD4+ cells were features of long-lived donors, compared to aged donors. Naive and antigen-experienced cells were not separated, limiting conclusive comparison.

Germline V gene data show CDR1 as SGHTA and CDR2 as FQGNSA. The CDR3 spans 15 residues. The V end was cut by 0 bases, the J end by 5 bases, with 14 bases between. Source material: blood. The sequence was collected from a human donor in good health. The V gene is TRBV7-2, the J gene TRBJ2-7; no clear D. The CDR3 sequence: CASSLARGVHHEQYF. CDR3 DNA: TGTGCCAGCAGCTTAGCGCGAGGAGTGCACCACGAGCAGTACTTC.